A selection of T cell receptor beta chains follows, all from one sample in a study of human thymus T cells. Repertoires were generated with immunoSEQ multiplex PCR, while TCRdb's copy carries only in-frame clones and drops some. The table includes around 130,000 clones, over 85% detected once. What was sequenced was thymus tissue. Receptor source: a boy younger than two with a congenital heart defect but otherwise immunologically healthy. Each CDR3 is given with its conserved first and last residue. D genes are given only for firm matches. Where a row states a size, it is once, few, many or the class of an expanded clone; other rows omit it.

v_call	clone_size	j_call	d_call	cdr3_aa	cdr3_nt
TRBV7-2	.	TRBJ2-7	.	CASSLTQGGYYEQYF	TGTGCCAGCAGCTTAACACAGGGGGGGTACTACGAGCAGTACTTC
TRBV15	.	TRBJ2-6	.	CATSREGQPLSGANVLTF	TGTGCCACCAGCAGAGAAGGACAGCCTTTGAGTGGGGCCAACGTCCTGACTTTC
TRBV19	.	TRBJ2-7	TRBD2	CASSIGLAGFYEQYF	TGTGCCAGTAGTATAGGACTAGCGGGTTTTTACGAGCAGTACTTC
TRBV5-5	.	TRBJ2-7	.	CASSFILQGIHEQYF	TGTGCCAGCAGCTTCATCCTCCAGGGGATCCACGAGCAGTACTTC
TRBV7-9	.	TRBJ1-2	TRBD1	CASSLSSRGRYYGYTF	TGTGCCAGCAGCTTATCGTCTAGGGGGCGATACTATGGCTACACCTTC
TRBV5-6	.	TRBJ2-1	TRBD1	CASSFDRAYNEQFF	TGTGCCAGCAGCTTTGACAGGGCTTACAATGAGCAGTTCTTC
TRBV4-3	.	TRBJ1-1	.	CASSQDNGGRFRGTEAFF	TGCGCCAGCAGCCAAGATAACGGTGGCAGGTTTCGCGGCACTGAAGCTTTCTTT
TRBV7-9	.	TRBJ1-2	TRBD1	CASSCNADPGGYGYTF	TGTGCCAGCAGCTGCAACGCCGATCCAGGGGGCTATGGCTACACCTTC
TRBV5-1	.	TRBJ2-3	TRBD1	CASSLGTGKAGTQYF	TGCGCCAGCAGCTTGGGGACAGGGAAGGCAGGTACGCAGTATTTT
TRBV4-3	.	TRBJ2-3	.	CASSQGGSGIVNMRLRPPQYF	TGCGCCAGCAGCCAAGGGGGCTCAGGGATAGTTAACATGCGACTCAGACCTCCGCAGTATTTT
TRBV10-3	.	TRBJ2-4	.	CAISEGRGLAKNIQYF	TGTGCCATCAGTGAAGGGAGGGGGCTAGCCAAAAACATTCAGTACTTC
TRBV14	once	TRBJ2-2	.	CASSQVATDTGELFF	TGTGCCAGCAGCCAAGTAGCCACAGACACCGGGGAGCTGTTTTTT
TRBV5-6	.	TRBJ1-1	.	CASSLVGDLILNTEAFF	TGTGCCAGCAGCTTGGTGGGGGACCTCATCCTGAACACTGAAGCTTTCTTT
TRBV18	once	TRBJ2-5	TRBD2	CASSPGGRAGGRETQYF	TGTGCCAGCTCACCAGGAGGCCGAGCGGGGGGGCGAGAGACCCAGTACTTC
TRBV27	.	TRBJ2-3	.	CASSPGHRPITLTQYF	TGTGCCAGCAGTCCAGGACACCGACCCATTACGCTTACGCAGTATTTT
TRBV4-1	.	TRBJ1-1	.	CASSLPTDLNTEAFF	TGCGCCAGCAGCCTCCCGACAGACTTGAACACTGAAGCTTTCTTT
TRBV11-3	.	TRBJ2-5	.	CASSLGTETQYF	TGTGCCAGCAGCTTGGGTACGGAGACCCAGTACTTC
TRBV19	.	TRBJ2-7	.	CASSIAGGSSYEQYF	TGTGCCAGTAGTATTGCAGGGGGGAGCTCCTACGAGCAGTACTTC
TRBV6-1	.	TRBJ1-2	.	CASIKGDNYGYTF	TGTGCCAGCATTAAGGGGGATAACTATGGCTACACCTTC
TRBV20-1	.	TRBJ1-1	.	CSASKAFF	TGCAGTGCTTCGAAAGCTTTCTTT
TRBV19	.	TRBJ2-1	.	CASSPRRIQDTKGEVEQFF	TGTGCCAGTAGTCCACGTAGGATCCAGGATACAAAAGGTGAGGTGGAGCAGTTCTTC
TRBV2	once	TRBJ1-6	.	CASSAGPRGGIGADSPLHF	TGTGCCAGCAGTGCGGGGCCTAGAGGGGGTATTGGGGCCGATTCACCCCTCCACTTT
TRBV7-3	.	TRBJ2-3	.	CASSTFELQGSTDTQYF	TGTGCCAGCAGTACGTTCGAGTTGCAGGGGAGCACAGATACGCAGTATTTT
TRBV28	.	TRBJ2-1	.	CASSLRRGSYNEQFF	TGTGCCAGCAGTCTGCGCCGAGGGTCCTACAATGAGCAGTTCTTC
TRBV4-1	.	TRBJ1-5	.	CASSQPGLPFRPQHF	TGCGCCAGCAGCCAACCGGGACTCCCCTTTCGGCCCCAGCATTTT
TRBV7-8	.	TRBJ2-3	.	CASSPPAGVADTQYF	TGTGCCAGCAGCCCCCCGGCAGGGGTGGCAGATACGCAGTATTTT
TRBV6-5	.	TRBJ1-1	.	CASSYGQNTEAFF	TGTGCCAGCAGTTACGGACAGAACACTGAAGCTTTCTTT
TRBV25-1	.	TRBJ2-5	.	CASSVGNGETQYF	TGTGCCAGCAGTGTAGGGAACGGAGAGACCCAGTACTTC
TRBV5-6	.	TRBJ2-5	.	CASSLEGQDQETQYF	TGTGCCAGCAGCTTGGAGGGGCAGGACCAAGAGACCCAGTACTTC